This entry lists 15 T cell receptor beta chains sequenced from one sample in a study of blood T cell repertoires in COVID-19. Profiling relied on immunoSEQ multiplex PCR, and the TCRdb table lists in-frame clones only, not all of them. Of approximately 53,000 clones listed, around 80% are singletons. Sequenced: peripheral blood. The receptors come from a middle-aged man with acute or convalescent COVID-19.

This clone appeared once. The chain carries TRBV28 and TRBJ1-2, with D possibly TRBD1 on 6 matching bases. Germline-derived CDR1 and CDR2 are MDHEN and SYDVKM. This CDR3 has 14 residues. V shed 4 bases and J shed 2 bases, with 11 bases lying between them. CDR3 sequence (DNA): TGTGCCAGCAGTTCGACAGGAGTAAACTATGGCTACACCTTC. The encoded protein is CASSSTGVNYGYTF.

This chain uses TRBV18 with TRBJ2-3; 14 bases line up with TRBD2. The V and J ends lost 3 bases and 5 bases, in that order; junction bases with no gene match: 4. This CDR3 is 16 amino acids long. Germline CDR1 KGHSH, CDR2 LQKENI. CDR3 residues: CASSPLGTSGRDTQYF. CDR3 sequence (DNA): TGTGCCAGCTCACCCCTAGGGACTAGCGGGAGAGATACGCAGTATTTT. Full variable domain (rest looked up from reference TRBV18 and TRBJ2-3): NAGVMQNPRHLVRRRGQEARLRCSPMKGHSHVYWYRQLPEEGLKFMVYLQKENIIDESGMPKERFSAEFPKEGPSILRIQQVVRGDSAAYFCASSPLGTSGRDTQYFGPGTRLTVL.

This clone has only a few counts. V gene TRBV5-1 combines with J gene TRBJ1-6, with TRBD1 matching over 7 bases. Germline trimming cut 4 bases from V and 9 bases from J; bases unmatched to any gene: 7. Germline CDR1 is SGHRS and CDR2 is YFSETQ. CDR3 length: 14 amino acids. CDR3: CASSRGRGVSPLHF. CDR3 coding DNA: TGCGCCAGCAGCAGGGGCAGGGGGGTTTCACCCCTCCACTTT.

Written as DNA, the CDR3 is TGTGCCAGCAGCTTTGAGGGGGTGGCCGGGGAGCTGTTTTTT. Protein sequence: CASSFEGVAGELFF. The chain uses TRBV7-9 and TRBJ2-2; D is possibly TRBD1 (6 bases). The length of the CDR3 is 14 residues. V shed 3 bases and J shed 6 bases, with 11 bases lying between them. CDR1 and CDR2 (germline): SEHNR, FQNEAQ (reference sequence).

This chain connects TRBV29-1 to TRBJ1-1; D is uncertain. The CDR3 has 12 amino acids. Germline V lookup: CDR1 SQVTM, CDR2 ANQGSEA. The ends were cut back, 3 bases at V and 2 bases at J, with 7 bases in the middle. The CDR3 region is CSVDNSNTEAFF. The CDR3, as DNA: TGCAGCGTTGACAACAGCAACACTGAAGCTTTCTTT.

The J gene is TRBJ2-5, the V gene TRBV5-1; 9 bases are a match to TRBD2. This CDR3 is 15 amino acids long. The ends lost 4 bases at V and 5 bases at J; junction bases unmatched: 9. Germline loops: CDR1 SGHRS, CDR2 YFSETQ. For the CDR3, the DNA is TGCGCCAGCAGCACATTAGCGGGAGTAGCGGAGACCCAGTACTTC. It codes for CASSTLAGVAETQYF. Full variable domain (outside the CDR3, taken from reference TRBV5-1 and TRBJ2-5): KAGVTQTPRYLIKTRGQQVTLSCSPISGHRSVSWYQQTPGQGLQFLFEYFSETQRNKGNFPGRFSGRQFSNSRSEMNVSTLELGDSALYLCASSTLAGVAETQYFGPGTRLLVL.

V and J are TRBV29-1 and TRBJ1-3; 8 nucleotides align to TRBD1. This CDR3 is built from 14 residues. Trimming took 5 bases from V and 0 from J; bases not matched to a gene: 3. Per germline, CDR1 SQVTM and CDR2 ANQGSEA. This chain's CDR3 is CSVTGGTSGNTIYF. The DNA of the CDR3 is TGCAGCGTTACAGGGGGTACCTCTGGAAACACCATATATTTT. Full variable domain (remainder filled in from reference TRBV29-1 and TRBJ1-3): SAVISQKPSRDICQRGTSLTIQCQVDSQVTMMFWYRQQPGQSLTLIATANQGSEATYESGFVIDKFPISRPNLTFSTLTVSNMSPEDSSIYLCSVTGGTSGNTIYFGEGSWLTVV.

The chain joins TRBV3-1 (or the pseudogene TRBV3-2) to TRBJ1-6; D is unresolved. The CDR3 length is 18 residues. V lost 0 bases to trimming and J lost 0 bases, with 12 bases between them. CDR1 is LGHDT, CDR2 YNNKEL, per germline (reference sequence). The CDR3: CASSQDPSGSSYNSPLHF. The DNA for the CDR3 is TGTGCCAGCAGCCAAGATCCGTCGGGGAGCTCCTATAATTCACCCCTCCACTTT.

This chain links TRBV5-5 with TRBJ1-1; tentatively, D is TRBD1 (5 bases). Germline CDR1 reads SGHKS; CDR2 reads YYEKEE (reference sequence). This CDR3 is built from 13 residues. V was cut by 4 bases and J by 8 bases, with 15 bases left in between. CDR3 DNA sequence: TGTGCCAGCAGCCCCCAGGGTCGAGGAGAAGCTTTCTTT. Translation gives CASSPQGRGEAFF.

This clone appeared once. J is TRBJ2-1 and V is TRBV4-2; 7 nucleotides match TRBD2. J was trimmed by 3 bases and V by 1 base; bases with no gene match: 6. There are 16 residues in the CDR3. Per the germline V gene, CDR1 is LGHNA and CDR2 is YNFKEQ. The CDR3 DNA follows: TGTGCCAGCAGCCAAGGACTAGCATCCGGCTACAATGAGCAGTTCTTC. Its translation: CASSQGLASGYNEQFF.

The chain combines TRBV7-2 with TRBJ2-4; D not certain. This CDR3 is built from 15 residues. Germline CDR1 SGHTA, CDR2 FQGNSA. The germline V and J ends were trimmed by 0 bases and 5 bases, with 11 bases remaining between them. CDR3 DNA: TGTGCCAGCAGCTTAGCTCGCGGCCCGCAAAACATTCAGTACTTC. Protein product: CASSLARGPQNIQYF.

J is TRBJ1-4 and V is TRBV7-9; D is uncertain. V gave up 5 bases and J gave up 8 bases, with 24 bases separating them. Germline lookup yields CDR1 SEHNR and CDR2 FQNEAQ (reference sequence). The CDR3 totals 17 residues. CDR3 sequence (DNA): TGTGCCAGCAGCCAGGATTCTTCGAGTTGGAATTTAGAAAAACTGTTTTTT. It translates to CASSQDSSSWNLEKLFF. Full variable domain (outside the CDR3, taken from reference TRBV7-9 and TRBJ1-4): DTGVSQNPRHKITKRGQNVTFRCDPISEHNRLYWYRQTLGQGPEFLTYFQNEAQLEKSRLLSDRFSAERPKGSFSTLEIQRTEQGDSAMYLCASSQDSSSWNLEKLFFGSGTQLSVL.

This clone has just one count. The rearrangement joins TRBV6-5 to TRBJ2-6; tentative D call: TRBD1 (6 bases). The CDR3 sequence is 15 residues long. CDR1 is MNHEY and CDR2 is SVGAGI in the germline V gene. V shed 8 bases and J shed 2 bases, with 13 bases lying between them. The CDR3: CASGGNRAGANVLTF. The CDR3, as DNA: TGTGCCAGCGGCGGAAACAGGGCTGGGGCCAACGTCCTGACTTTC.

J is TRBJ2-7 and V is TRBV3-1 (or the pseudogene TRBV3-2); D unresolved. V dropped 6 bases and J dropped 0 bases, with 3 bases sitting between them. Looked up from germline, CDR1 is LGHDT and CDR2 is YNNKEL (reference sequence). The CDR3 length is 11 residues. CDR3 loop: CASSSSYEQYF. In nucleotides, the CDR3 is TGTGCCAGCAGTAGCTCCTACGAGCAGTACTTC.

The rearrangement uses TRBV10-3 and TRBJ1-1; D is unresolved. The V end lost 6 bases, the J end lost 1 base, and 12 bases lay between the germline ends. The CDR3 totals 14 residues. From germline, CDR1 is ENHRY and CDR2 SYGVKD. CDR3 amino acids: CAIRSAGKNTEAFF. DNA of the CDR3: TGTGCCATCAGATCTGCGGGGAAGAACACTGAAGCTTTCTTT.